What follows describes a single TCR beta chain. There is no known antigen for this receptor. No base quality information exists; no much larger clone differs at one position. Reading the germline V gene gives CDR1 SGHRS and CDR2 YFSETQ. Reading from cysteine to phenylalanine, the CDR3 counts 18 amino acids. Just CDR3 DNA is preserved here, 54 bases in frame from base 1. The junction carries 22 bases between V and J, which are trimmed by 3 bases and 2 bases respectively. Amplification of full-length TCR variable regions was done by 5' RACE PCR using constant-region reverse primers, and this step was followed by semi-nested PCR with Nested Universal Primer A. Using the ReliaPrep RNA Cell Miniprep System, total RNA was extracted, and the SMARTer RACE 5'/3' Kit was then used to reverse transcribe the RNA into 5'RACE-ready cDNA. Multiplex adaptors were used to barcode the full-length TCR alpha and beta libraries, which were then sequenced on an Illumina MiSeq. In the original analysis: Sequencing data were pooled across the five patients for each of nine subset-tissue groups and compared by unsupervised clustering of TCR gene usage. The Morisita-Horn index was used to calculate repertoire similarity, with shared sequences weighted by how much each contributed to each repertoire. TCRdb redid the processing of the public reads, applying fastp at Q25 and MiXCR, and retained in-frame beta chains. Each CDR3 protein appears once, grouped with its most common genes and DNA. The V and J calls come from TCRdb's annotation, not from the publication. The sample includes approximately 40,000 distinct CDR3 sequences, with about 29% observed a single time. Approximately 4.1% of the sample is taken by the ten largest.

The data belong to a study (dated by TCRdb to between 2014 and 2016). As for the study more broadly: The study examined whether tumor-infiltrating Tregs in breast cancer are drawn from blood Tregs or arise in situ by conversion from other CD4+ T cell subsets. Paper-wide results and their limitations: The TCR gene usage of tumor memory CD4+ T cells clustered together with blood and lymph node memory CD4+ cells and with lymph node naive CD4+ cells. Validation in the larger cohort was restricted to a single TCR beta V-J rearrangement rather than whole repertoires. Tumor-infiltrating Treg TCR alpha and beta sequences overlapped most with tumor naive CD4+ T cells, then with blood naive CD4+ T cells.

The memory CD4+ T cell population was isolated based on a CD4+CD45RO+CD25- phenotype. Tregs, naive and memory CD4+ T cells from tumor, blood and ipsilateral draining lymph nodes of a few breast cancer patients underwent full-length TCR alpha and beta sequencing. Tumor tissue, along with lymph nodes from ipsilateral axillary dissection, was perfused with PBS, minced, and then digested using collagenase I and hyaluronidase. FACS confirmed that the sorted cell populations were more than 90% pure. The V gene is TRBV5-1 and the J gene is TRBJ2-3; the D gene cannot be named for sure. The clonotype originates from a female donor with breast cancer. Sequences were obtained from tumor-infiltrating memory CD4+ T cells sorted from the breast tumor. Reading the label with the study, this specimen's cell subset or site is: memory CD4+ T cells, CD4+CD45RO+CD25-. The CDR3 protein: CASSSPLDPTHYTDTQYF. The DNA reads as follows: TGCGCCAGCAGCTCACCACTGGATCCTACACATTACACAGATACGCAGTATTTT.